This entry lists 8 T cell receptor beta chains sequenced from one sample in a study of cytomegalovirus exposure and HLA in healthy donors. PCR used 60 Vbeta primers and 13 Jbeta primers. Measured with immunoSEQ multiplex PCR; TCRdb has only the in-frame clones, and not every one. This sample has 200,000 to 250,000 clones; 70% to 80% occur once, and the top ten carry 2.9%. The sample was PBMCs. All receptors come from a woman in her 30s in good health and CMV-seronegative.

J is TRBJ2-1 and V is TRBV29-1; maybe TRBD1 (6 bases). V was trimmed by 6 bases and J by 9 bases, leaving 18 bases between them. CDR1 is SQVTM and CDR2 is ANQGSEA in the germline V gene. This CDR3 region has 13 residues. DNA of the CDR3: TGCAGCGTCAATGGATTAGGGGGTATTGAGCAGTTCTTC. This codes for CSVNGLGGIEQFF.

The rearrangement links TRBV19 to TRBJ2-3, with TRBD1 as a possible D gene (6 bases). Per germline, CDR1 LNHDA and CDR2 SQIVND (reference sequence). CDR3 length: 15 amino acids. V shed 5 bases and J shed 3 bases, with 15 bases lying between them. In DNA, the CDR3 is TGTGCCAGTAGTGTCTACAGGGTAGGGACAGATACGCAGTATTTT. Residues: CASSVYRVGTDTQYF.

This clone was seen a few times. The J gene is TRBJ2-7, the V gene TRBV13; 10 bases agree with TRBD2. The CDR3 length is 16 residues. Trimming removed 5 bases from V and 5 bases from J; junction bases left unmatched: 12. The germline V gene encodes CDR1 PRHDT and CDR2 FYEKMQ (reference sequence). CDR3 bases: TGTGCCAGCAGCATACTACCGGGACTAGCGAGACACGAGCAGTACTTC. As protein: CASSILPGLARHEQYF.

The chain has TRBV4-1 and TRBJ2-7, with TRBD1 matching over 8 bases. Germline V gene lookup returns CDR1 MGHRA and CDR2 YSYEKL. Trimming removed 1 base from V and 2 bases from J; junction bases left unmatched: 7. The CDR3 covers 16 residues. The CDR3 spells CASSQGSWTGTYEQYF. CDR3 bases: TGCGCCAGCAGCCAAGGTAGCTGGACAGGGACCTACGAGCAGTACTTC.

The rearrangement joins TRBV18 to TRBJ2-4; possible D gene TRBD1, 6 bases. Germline V CDR1 and CDR2: KGHSH, LQKENI. Deletions cut 3 bases from V and 8 bases from J, with 20 bases between. The CDR3 is made up of 16 amino acids. The CDR3 nucleotides read TGTGCCAGCTCACCGTATGGGACACGGGGTGGGGACATTCAGTACTTC. Protein sequence: CASSPYGTRGGDIQYF.

This clone was recorded once. This chain links TRBV5-1 with TRBJ1-1; no reliable D call. Between the trimmed V and J ends, which lost 0 bases and 7 bases, there was a span of 13 bases. Germline V CDR1 and CDR2: SGHRS, YFSETQ. The CDR3 is 14 residues long. The CDR3 DNA sequence: TGCGCCAGCAGCTTGGTGGGGAGCACGGATGAAGCTTTCTTT. Its translation: CASSLVGSTDEAFF.

This clone was observed a few times. This sequence joins TRBV5-1 and TRBJ1-6; no definite D call. Per the germline V gene, CDR1 is SGHRS and CDR2 is YFSETQ. The germline V and J ends were trimmed by 3 bases and 0 bases, with 4 bases remaining between them. The CDR3 is made up of 14 amino acids. The CDR3 DNA reads as TGCGCCAGCAGCTCGGTCTCCTATAATTCACCCCTCCACTTT. It specifies CASSSVSYNSPLHF.

The V call is TRBV30, the J call TRBJ2-5, with unresolved D. The V gene lost 0 bases and the J gene lost 5 bases, with 10 bases spanning the gap. The CDR3 loop spans 13 amino acids. Per germline, CDR1 GTSNPN and CDR2 SVGIG (reference sequence). This CDR3 reads CAWSVRWSETQYF. CDR3 DNA sequence: TGTGCCTGGAGTGTACGATGGAGCGAGACCCAGTACTTC.